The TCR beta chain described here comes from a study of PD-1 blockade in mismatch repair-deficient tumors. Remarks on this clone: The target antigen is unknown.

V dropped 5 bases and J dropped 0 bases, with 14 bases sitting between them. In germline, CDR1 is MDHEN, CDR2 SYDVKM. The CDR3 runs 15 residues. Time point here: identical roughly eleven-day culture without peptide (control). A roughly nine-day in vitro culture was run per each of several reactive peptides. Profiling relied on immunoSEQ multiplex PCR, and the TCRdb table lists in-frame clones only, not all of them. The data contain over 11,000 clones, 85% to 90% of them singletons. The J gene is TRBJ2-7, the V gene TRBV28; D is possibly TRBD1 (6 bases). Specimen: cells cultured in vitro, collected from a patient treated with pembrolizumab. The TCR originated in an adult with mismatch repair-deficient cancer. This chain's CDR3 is CASSPPTGLSYEQYF. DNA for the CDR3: TGTGCCAGCAGTCCCCCGACAGGACTCTCCTACGAGCAGTACTTC. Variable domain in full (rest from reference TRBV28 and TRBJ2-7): DVKVTQSSRYLVKRTGEKVFLECVQDMDHENMFWYRQDPGLGLRLIYFSYDVKMKEKGDIPEGYSVSREKKERFSLILESASTNQTSMYLCASSPPTGLSYEQYFGPGTRLTVT.